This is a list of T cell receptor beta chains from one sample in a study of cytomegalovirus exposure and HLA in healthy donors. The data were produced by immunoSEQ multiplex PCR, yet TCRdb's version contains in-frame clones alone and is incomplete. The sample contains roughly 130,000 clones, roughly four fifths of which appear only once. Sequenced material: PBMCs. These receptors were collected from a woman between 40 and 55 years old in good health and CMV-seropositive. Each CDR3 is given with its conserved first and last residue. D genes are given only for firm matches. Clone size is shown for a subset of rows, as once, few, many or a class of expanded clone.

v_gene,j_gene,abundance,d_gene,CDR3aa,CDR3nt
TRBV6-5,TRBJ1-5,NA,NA,CASSYPNGTPNQPQHF,TGTGCCAGCAGTTACCCCAACGGGACTCCCAATCAGCCCCAGCATTTT
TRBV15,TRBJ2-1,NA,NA,CATSRGGNSYNEQFF,TGTGCCACCAGCAGAGGCGGGAACTCCTACAATGAGCAGTTCTTC
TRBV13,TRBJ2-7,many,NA,CASSLADTAYEQYF,TGTGCCAGCAGCTTAGCGGACACAGCCTACGAGCAGTACTTC
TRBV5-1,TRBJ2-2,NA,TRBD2,CASSSSGGKASGELFF,TGCGCCAGCAGCTCTAGCGGGGGGAAGGCCTCCGGGGAGCTGTTTTTT
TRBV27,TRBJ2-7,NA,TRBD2,CASSSGLAGVYEQYF,TGTGCCAGCAGTTCGGGACTAGCGGGGGTCTACGAGCAGTACTTC
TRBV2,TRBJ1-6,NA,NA,CASSVGQYYNSPLHF,TGTGCCAGCAGTGTAGGACAGTACTATAATTCACCCCTCCACTTT
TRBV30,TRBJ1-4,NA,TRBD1,CACLDRGRDEKLFF,TGTGCCTGTCTCGACAGGGGAAGGGATGAAAAACTGTTTTTT
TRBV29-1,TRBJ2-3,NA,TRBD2,CSVVTSGTTDTQYF,TGCAGCGTTGTTACTAGCGGGACGACAGATACGCAGTATTTT
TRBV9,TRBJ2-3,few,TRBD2,CASSAGGGRSTDTQYF,TGTGCCAGCAGCGCGGGAGGGGGTAGGAGCACAGATACGCAGTATTTT
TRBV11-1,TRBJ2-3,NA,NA,CASSPIGQSTDTQYF,TGTGCCAGCAGCCCAATAGGACAGAGCACAGATACGCAGTATTTT
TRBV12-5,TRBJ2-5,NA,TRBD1,CASGLLLTGTEFPETQYF,TGTGCTAGTGGTTTGCTGCTAACCGGGACAGAGTTTCCCGAGACCCAGTACTTC
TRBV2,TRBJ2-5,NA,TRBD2,CARDQDGRAETQYF,TGTGCCAGGGACCAGGACGGGAGGGCCGAGACCCAGTACTTC
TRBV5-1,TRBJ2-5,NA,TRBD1,CASSLRMVSQGASQETQYF,TGCGCCAGCAGCTTGAGAATGGTATCGCAGGGGGCCTCCCAAGAGACCCAGTACTTC
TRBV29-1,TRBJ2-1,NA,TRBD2,CSVMPPGLAGLYNEQFF,TGCAGCGTCATGCCCCCGGGACTAGCGGGACTCTACAATGAGCAGTTCTTC
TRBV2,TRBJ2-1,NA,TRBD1,CASIRTQGVYNEQFF,TGTGCCAGCATCAGGACCCAGGGGGTTTACAATGAGCAGTTCTTC
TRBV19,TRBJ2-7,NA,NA,CASSIGTQNEQYF,TGTGCCAGTAGTATAGGGACACAAAACGAGCAGTACTTC
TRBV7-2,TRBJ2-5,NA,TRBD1,CASSLRQGRQETQYF,TGTGCCAGCAGCTTACGACAGGGGAGACAAGAGACCCAGTACTTC
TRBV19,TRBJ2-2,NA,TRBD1,CASSTSGQGAGELFF,TGTGCCAGTAGTACTTCGGGACAGGGGGCCGGGGAGCTGTTTTTT
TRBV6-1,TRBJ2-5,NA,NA,CASSETRSPETQYF,TGTGCCAGCAGTGAAACTAGGTCCCCAGAGACCCAGTACTTC
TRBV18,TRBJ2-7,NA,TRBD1,CASSRGQETYEQYF,TGTGCCAGCTCACGGGGACAGGAGACCTACGAGCAGTACTTC
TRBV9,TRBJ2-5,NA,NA,CASGPGGGETQYF,TGTGCCAGCGGACCGGGGGGCGGGGAGACCCAGTACTTC
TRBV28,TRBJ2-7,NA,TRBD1,CASSPGQVSSYEQYF,TGTGCCAGCAGTCCCGGACAGGTGAGCTCCTACGAGCAGTACTTC
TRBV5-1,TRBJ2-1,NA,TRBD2,CASSSGLAGNEQFF,TGCGCCAGCAGCTCTGGACTAGCGGGCAATGAGCAGTTCTTC
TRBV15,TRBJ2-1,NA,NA,CATSLPSTGKNEQFF,TGTGCCACCAGCCTCCCCTCGACAGGAAAAAATGAGCAGTTCTTC
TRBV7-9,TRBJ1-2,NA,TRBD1,CASSLADRGGYTF,TGTGCCAGCAGCTTAGCCGACAGGGGAGGCTACACCTTC
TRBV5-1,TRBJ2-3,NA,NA,CASSANGQSTDTQYF,TGCGCCAGCAGCGCTAACGGACAGAGCACAGATACGCAGTATTTT
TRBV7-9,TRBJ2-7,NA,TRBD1,CASSLWDRGSYEQYF,TGTGCCAGCAGCTTATGGGACAGGGGTTCGTACGAGCAGTACTTC